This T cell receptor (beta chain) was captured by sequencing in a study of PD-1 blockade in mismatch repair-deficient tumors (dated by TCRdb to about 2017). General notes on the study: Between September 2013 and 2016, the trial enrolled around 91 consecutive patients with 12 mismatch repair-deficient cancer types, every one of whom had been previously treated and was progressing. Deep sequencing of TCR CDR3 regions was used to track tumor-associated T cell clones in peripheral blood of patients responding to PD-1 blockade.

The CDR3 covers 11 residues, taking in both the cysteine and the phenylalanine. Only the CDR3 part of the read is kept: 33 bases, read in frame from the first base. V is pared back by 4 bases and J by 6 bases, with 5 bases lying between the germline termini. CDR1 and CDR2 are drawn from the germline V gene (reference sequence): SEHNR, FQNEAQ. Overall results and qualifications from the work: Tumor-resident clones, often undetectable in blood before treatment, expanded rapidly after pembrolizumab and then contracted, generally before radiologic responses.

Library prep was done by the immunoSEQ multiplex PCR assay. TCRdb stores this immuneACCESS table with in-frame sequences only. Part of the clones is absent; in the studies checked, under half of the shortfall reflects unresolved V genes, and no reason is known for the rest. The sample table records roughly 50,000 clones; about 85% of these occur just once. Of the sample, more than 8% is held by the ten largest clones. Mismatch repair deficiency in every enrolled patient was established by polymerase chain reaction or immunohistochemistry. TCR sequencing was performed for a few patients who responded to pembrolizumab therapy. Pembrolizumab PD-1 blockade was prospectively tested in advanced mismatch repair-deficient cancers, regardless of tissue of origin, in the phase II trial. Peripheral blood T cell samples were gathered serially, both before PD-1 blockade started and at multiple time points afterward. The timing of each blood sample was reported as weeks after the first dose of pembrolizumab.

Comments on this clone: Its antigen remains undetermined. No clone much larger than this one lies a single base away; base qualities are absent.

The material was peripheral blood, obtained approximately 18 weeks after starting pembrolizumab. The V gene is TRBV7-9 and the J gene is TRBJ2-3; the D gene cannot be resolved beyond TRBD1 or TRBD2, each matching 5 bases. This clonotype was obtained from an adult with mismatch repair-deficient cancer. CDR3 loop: CASSWGDTQYF. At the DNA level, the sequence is TGTGCCAGCAGCTGGGGGGATACGCAGTATTTT.